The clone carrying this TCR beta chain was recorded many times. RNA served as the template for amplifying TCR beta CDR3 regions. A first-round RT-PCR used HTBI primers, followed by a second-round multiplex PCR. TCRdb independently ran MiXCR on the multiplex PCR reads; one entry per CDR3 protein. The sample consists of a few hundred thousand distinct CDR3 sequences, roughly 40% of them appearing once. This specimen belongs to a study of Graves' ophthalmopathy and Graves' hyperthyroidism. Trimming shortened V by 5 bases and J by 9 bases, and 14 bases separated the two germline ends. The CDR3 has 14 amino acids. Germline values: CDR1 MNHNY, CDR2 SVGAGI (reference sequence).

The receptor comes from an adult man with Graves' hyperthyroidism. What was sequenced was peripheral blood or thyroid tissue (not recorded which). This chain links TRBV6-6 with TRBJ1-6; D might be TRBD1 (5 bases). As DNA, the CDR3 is TGTGCCAGCAGTCCGAGACAGAGTATTTCACCCCTCCACTTT. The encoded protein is CASSPRQSISPLHF.